This T cell receptor beta chain emerged from a study of shared clonotypes between healthy human individuals. Profiled with immunoSEQ multiplex PCR; TCRdb holds only in-frame clones, not every one. The table lists over 2 million clones, about 95% of them singletons. Germline V gene lookup returns CDR1 WNHNN and CDR2 SYGVQD (reference sequence). Trimming stripped 4 bases from V and 7 bases from J, with 17 bases between. The CDR3 contains 15 residues. This clone is a singleton in its sample. The sequenced material came from naive CD4+ T cells sorted from blood. Subset defined: CD45RA+ positively selected. This receptor was obtained from a man younger than 30 in good health. The V call is TRBV10-1, the J call TRBJ1-5, with D possibly matching TRBD1 (6 bases). For the CDR3, the DNA is TGCGCCAGCAGTGGTTCAGGGGCTTCGAGGCAGCCCCAGCATTTT. Translating it yields CASSGSGASRQPQHF.